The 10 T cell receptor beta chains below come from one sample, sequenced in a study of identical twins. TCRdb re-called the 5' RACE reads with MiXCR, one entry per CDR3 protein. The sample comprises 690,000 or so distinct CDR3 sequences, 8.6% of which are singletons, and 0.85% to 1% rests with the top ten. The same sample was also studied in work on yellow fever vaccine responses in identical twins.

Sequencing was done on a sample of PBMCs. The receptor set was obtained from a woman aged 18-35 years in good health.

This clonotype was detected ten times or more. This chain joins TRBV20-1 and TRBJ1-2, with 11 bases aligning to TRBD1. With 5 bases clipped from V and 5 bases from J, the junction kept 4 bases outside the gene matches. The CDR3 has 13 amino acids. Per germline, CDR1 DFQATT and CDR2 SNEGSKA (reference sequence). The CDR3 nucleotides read TGCAGTGCTGCTCGGGACAGGGGGTATGGCTACACCTTC. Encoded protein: CSAARDRGYGYTF.

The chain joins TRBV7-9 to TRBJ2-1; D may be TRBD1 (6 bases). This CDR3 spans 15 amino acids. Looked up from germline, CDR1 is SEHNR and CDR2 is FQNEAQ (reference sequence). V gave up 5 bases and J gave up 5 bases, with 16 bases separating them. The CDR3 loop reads CASSHSGGRNNEQFF. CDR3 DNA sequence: TGTGCCAGCAGCCACTCTGGGGGCAGGAACAATGAGCAGTTCTTC. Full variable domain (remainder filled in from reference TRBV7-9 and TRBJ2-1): DTGVSQNPRHKITKRGQNVTFRCDPISEHNRLYWYRQTLGQGPEFLTYFQNEAQLEKSRLLSDRFSAERPKGSFSTLEIQRTEQGDSAMYLCASSHSGGRNNEQFFGPGTRLTVL.

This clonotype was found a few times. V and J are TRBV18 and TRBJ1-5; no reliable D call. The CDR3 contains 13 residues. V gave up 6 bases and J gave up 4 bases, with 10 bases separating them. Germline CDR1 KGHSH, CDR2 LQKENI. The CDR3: CASSPNPNQPQHF. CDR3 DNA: TGTGCCAGCTCCCCAAACCCTAATCAGCCCCAGCATTTT.

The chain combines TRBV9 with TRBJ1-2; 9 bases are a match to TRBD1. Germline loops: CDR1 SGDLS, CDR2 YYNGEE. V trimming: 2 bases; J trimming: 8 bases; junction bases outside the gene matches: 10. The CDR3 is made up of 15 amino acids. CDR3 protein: CASSVGTGRSGGYTF. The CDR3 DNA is TGTGCCAGCAGCGTGGGGACAGGGAGGTCCGGGGGCTACACCTTC.

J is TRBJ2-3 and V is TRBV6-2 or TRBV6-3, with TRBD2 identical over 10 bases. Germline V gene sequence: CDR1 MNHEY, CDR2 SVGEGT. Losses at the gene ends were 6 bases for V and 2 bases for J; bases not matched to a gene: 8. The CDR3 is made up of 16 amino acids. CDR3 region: CASRSTSGPITDTQYF. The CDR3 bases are TGTGCCAGCAGATCGACTAGCGGGCCTATCACAGATACGCAGTATTTT.

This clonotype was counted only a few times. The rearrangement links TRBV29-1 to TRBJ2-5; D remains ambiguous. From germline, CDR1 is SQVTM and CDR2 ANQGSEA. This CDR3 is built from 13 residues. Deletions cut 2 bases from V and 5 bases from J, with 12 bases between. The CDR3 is CSVELNNRETQYF. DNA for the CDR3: TGCAGCGTTGAACTTAACAATAGGGAGACCCAGTACTTC.

CDR3 nucleotides: TGTGCCAGCACGCGAGCCAGGGGGTTCTACGAGCAGTACTTC. As protein: CASTRARGFYEQYF. The chain links TRBV28 to TRBJ2-7; TRBD1 matches 7 bases. V lost 7 bases, J lost 3 bases, and 9 bases stayed unmatched. Germline V gene lookup returns CDR1 MDHEN and CDR2 SYDVKM. This CDR3 has 14 amino acids.

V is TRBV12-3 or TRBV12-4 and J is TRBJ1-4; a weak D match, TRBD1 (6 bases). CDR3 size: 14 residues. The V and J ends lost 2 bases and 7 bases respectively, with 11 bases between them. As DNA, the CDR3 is TGTGCCAGCAGTTTAACGGGGGCGGGTGAAAAACTGTTTTTT. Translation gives CASSLTGAGEKLFF.

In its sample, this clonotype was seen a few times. CDR3 sequence (DNA): TGCAGTGCTAGACTAGGGGGGGACAGGGAGGCTTTCTTT. As protein: CSARLGGDREAFF. The chain uses TRBV20-1 and TRBJ1-1; 9 bases agree with TRBD1. Per the germline V gene, CDR1 is DFQATT and CDR2 is SNEGSKA (reference sequence). J was trimmed by 11 bases and V by 2 bases; bases with no gene match: 9. This CDR3 contains 13 residues.

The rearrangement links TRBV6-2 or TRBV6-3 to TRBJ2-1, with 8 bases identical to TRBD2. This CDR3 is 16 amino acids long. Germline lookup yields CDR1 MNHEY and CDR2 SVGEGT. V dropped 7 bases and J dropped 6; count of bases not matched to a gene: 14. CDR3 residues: CASTYGPGGARNEQFF. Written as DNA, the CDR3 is TGTGCCAGCACCTACGGTCCGGGAGGGGCCCGCAATGAGCAGTTCTTC.